A single sample is the source of the 25 T cell receptor beta chains below, sequenced in a study of cytomegalovirus exposure and HLA in healthy donors. The study ran its PCR with 60 Vbeta and 13 Jbeta primers. Data came from immunoSEQ multiplex PCR; TCRdb stores just in-frame clones and leaves some out. The sample holds about 110,000 clones; 70% are singletons and the top ten take about 9%. What was sequenced was PBMCs. The receptors stem from a man aged 25-45 years in good health and CMV-seropositive.

This chain uses TRBV9 with TRBJ1-2; a weak D match, TRBD1 (6 bases). Trimming took off 1 base at V and 3 bases at J, with 19 bases between the two ends. This CDR3 contains 17 residues. The V gene's germline CDR1 is SGDLS and CDR2 YYNGEE. DNA for the CDR3: TGTGCCAGCAGCGTAAGTGAACAGACAGGACCCTACTATGGCTACACCTTC. Amino acid sequence: CASSVSEQTGPYYGYTF.

The V gene is TRBV2, the J gene TRBJ2-5, with unresolved D. Trimming took 2 bases from V and 7 from J, leaving 5 bases between them. Germline V gene data show CDR1 as SNHLY and CDR2 as FYNNEI. This CDR3 region has 11 residues. This CDR3 is CASSEPRTQYF. DNA of the CDR3: TGTGCCAGCAGTGAACCCCGGACCCAGTACTTC.

The chain has TRBV5-1 and TRBJ2-2, with TRBD2 as a possible D gene (5 bases). The germline V and J ends were trimmed by 0 bases and 6 bases, with 15 bases remaining between them. Germline-derived CDR1 and CDR2 are SGHRS and YFSETQ. The length of the CDR3 is 16 residues. The CDR3 loop is CASSLAETRVPGELFF. DNA of the CDR3: TGCGCCAGCAGCTTGGCCGAAACTAGAGTCCCCGGGGAGCTGTTTTTT.

This clone showed up just a few times. V is TRBV28 and J is TRBJ1-5; 7 nucleotides agree with TRBD1. Germline V CDR1 and CDR2: MDHEN, SYDVKM. The ends lost 3 bases at V and 4 bases at J; junction bases unmatched: 9. The CDR3 contains 16 residues. CDR3 in amino acids: CASSLLDFRGNQPQHF. The CDR3 DNA reads TGTGCCAGCAGTTTGCTAGACTTCAGGGGGAATCAGCCCCAGCATTTT.

V gene TRBV18 combines with J gene TRBJ1-4, with D uncertain. Germline V CDR1 and CDR2: KGHSH, LQKENI. V was shortened by 2 bases and J by 0 bases, with 4 bases between the two germline ends. The CDR3 length is 14 residues. The CDR3 region is CASSPGATNEKLFF. The CDR3 DNA reads TGTGCCAGCTCACCAGGAGCAACTAATGAAAAACTGTTTTTT. The variable domain in full, completed from reference TRBV18 and TRBJ1-4, reads NAGVMQNPRHLVRRRGQEARLRCSPMKGHSHVYWYRQLPEEGLKFMVYLQKENIIDESGMPKERFSAEFPKEGPSILRIQQVVRGDSAAYFCASSPGATNEKLFFGSGTQLSVL.

The chain recombines TRBV5-5 with TRBJ1-2; 9 bases map to TRBD1. Germline CDR1 SGHKS, CDR2 YYEKEE (reference sequence). This CDR3 contains 14 residues. Losses at the gene ends were 3 bases for V and 5 bases for J; bases not matched to a gene: 5. The CDR3 is CASSSGTGIYGYTF. CDR3 nucleotides: TGTGCCAGCAGCTCCGGGACAGGGATTTATGGCTACACCTTC.

The V call is TRBV27, the J call TRBJ1-1; D is undetermined. Germline CDR1 reads MNHEY; CDR2 reads SMNVEV (reference sequence). CDR3 length: 13 amino acids. V gave up 6 bases and J gave up 6 bases, with 14 bases separating them. In DNA form, the CDR3 reads TGTGCCAGCAGCCCTGCCCGGGGAGCTGAAGCTTTCTTT. Translation gives CASSPARGAEAFF.

The chain employs TRBV15 and TRBJ2-1; 8 nucleotides line up with TRBD2. Unmatched junction bases numbered 13, after V lost 0 bases and J lost 3 bases. Germline V CDR1 and CDR2: LNHNV, YYDKDF (reference sequence). The CDR3 runs to 19 residues. CDR3 sequence: CATSRDPPTGTSFYNEQFF. The CDR3 bases are TGTGCCACCAGCAGAGATCCACCCACCGGGACTAGTTTCTACAATGAGCAGTTCTTC. Together with reference TRBV15 and TRBJ2-1, the CDR3 gives the full variable domain: DAMVIQNPRYQVTQFGKPVTLSCSQTLNHNVMYWYQQKSSQAPKLLFHYYDKDFNNEADTPDNFQSRRPNTSFCFLDIRSPGLGDTAMYLCATSRDPPTGTSFYNEQFFGPGTRLTVL.

V gene TRBV5-8 combines with J gene TRBJ2-5; D is perhaps TRBD1 (6 bases). Germline V CDR1 and CDR2: SGHTS, YDEGEE. The CDR3 is 13 amino acids. V dropped 2 bases and J dropped 2 bases, with 7 bases sitting between them. The CDR3 is CASSFRGQETQYF. The CDR3 DNA is TGTGCCAGCAGCTTCAGGGGTCAAGAGACCCAGTACTTC.

This clone was seen only a few times. The J gene is TRBJ1-4, the V gene TRBV5-1, with TRBD1 as a possible D gene (5 bases). Germline-derived CDR1 and CDR2 are SGHRS and YFSETQ. The germline V and J ends were trimmed by 4 bases and 0 bases, with 13 bases remaining between them. This CDR3 has 16 amino acids. CDR3 nucleotides: TGCGCCAGCAGCCTAAGAGGACAAGCAACTAATGAAAAACTGTTTTTT. Translating gives CASSLRGQATNEKLFF.

V gene TRBV19 combines with J gene TRBJ1-2; no clear D gene. The V gene lost 0 bases and the J gene lost 2 bases, with 4 bases spanning the gap. This CDR3 comprises 13 residues. Per the germline V gene, CDR1 is LNHDA and CDR2 is SQIVND (reference sequence). The CDR3, as DNA: TGTGCCAGTAGTATAGAATCAAACTATGGCTACACCTTC. It is translated as CASSIESNYGYTF.

Of note for this clone: At one end the junction does not follow the germline gene, possibly because of a read error. V gene TRBV5-1 combines with J gene TRBJ1-2; D is undetermined. This CDR3 is 13 amino acids long. Germline V gives CDR1 SGHRS, CDR2 YFSETQ. CDR3 DNA: TGTGCCAGCAGCTTGGACTCTGAATATGGCTACACCTTC. This translates into CASSLDSEYGYTF. Full variable domain (rest looked up from reference TRBV5-1 and TRBJ1-2): KAGVTQTPRYLIKTRGQQVTLSCSPISGHRSVSWYQQTPGQGLQFLFEYFSETQRNKGNFPGRFSGRQFSNSRSEMNVSTLELGDSALYLCASSLDSEYGYTFGSGTRLTVV.

This clone was recorded a few times. The CDR3 loop is CASSDAAGGNTGELFF. The CDR3 DNA follows: TGTGCCAGCAGTGACGCAGCGGGGGGGAACACCGGGGAGCTGTTTTTT. The genes are TRBV6-1 and TRBJ2-2; 9 positions match TRBD2. V shed 3 bases and J 1 base; nucleotides not matched to a gene: 3. This CDR3 contains 16 residues. The germline V gene encodes CDR1 MNHNS and CDR2 SASEGT.

J is TRBJ1-1 and V is TRBV27; 7 nucleotides align to TRBD1. CDR1 is MNHEY and CDR2 is SMNVEV in the germline V gene (reference sequence). The CDR3 extends over 15 amino acids. Trimming took 5 bases from V and 8 from J; bases not matched to a gene: 14. CDR3 loop: CASSPSTGSILEAFF. CDR3 sequence (DNA): TGTGCCAGCAGTCCCTCGACAGGGTCGATACTAGAAGCTTTCTTT.

The chain employs TRBV7-2 and TRBJ2-3; TRBD2 aligns across 7 bases. With V trimmed by 5 bases and J by 3 bases, 8 bases remained unmatched. The germline gives CDR1 SGHTA, CDR2 FQGNSA. CDR3 length: 15 residues. The DNA of the CDR3 is TGTGCCAGCAGCCTAGGGGTACTAGCGACAGATACGCAGTATTTT. Translating it yields CASSLGVLATDTQYF.

This clone came up once. V usage is TRBV19 and J usage is TRBJ1-5; possibly TRBD1 for D (5 bases). Germline CDR1 LNHDA, CDR2 SQIVND (reference sequence). The CDR3 loop spans 13 amino acids. V gave up 6 bases and J gave up 7 bases, with 13 bases separating them. Here the CDR3 reads CASSREGWQPQHF. The CDR3 nucleotides are TGTGCCAGTAGCAGGGAGGGCTGGCAGCCCCAGCATTTT.

J is TRBJ2-1 and V is TRBV6-6; 12 bases are shared with TRBD2. Trimming took 4 bases from V and 10 from J; bases not matched to a gene: 5. The germline CDR1 and CDR2 sequences are MNHNY and SVGAGI (reference sequence). The CDR3 spans 14 residues. CDR3 sequence (DNA): TGTGCCAGCAGTTCTAGCGGGAGGGATCGGGAGCAGTTCTTC. It translates to CASSSSGRDREQFF.

This sequence joins TRBV23-1 and TRBJ2-7; D ambiguous. TRBV23-1 is labeled an ORF, and its function is uncertain. CDR3 length: 15 residues. V shed 4 bases and J shed 0 bases, with 13 bases lying between them. The CDR3 region has the DNA TGCGCCAGCAGTCGGAGCGCGCGAAGCTCCTACGAGCAGTACGTC. Residues: CASSRSARSSYEQYV.

The chain is built from TRBV28 and TRBJ1-1; 8 bases align to TRBD1. The CDR3 is made up of 18 amino acids. Germline assignment: CDR1 MDHEN and CDR2 SYDVKM. Losses at the gene ends were 5 bases for V and 0 bases for J; bases not matched to a gene: 14. CDR3 coding DNA: TGTGCCAGCAGTCCCTTGGGGCAGGGGGCCCACATGAACACTGAAGCTTTCTTT. Amino acid sequence: CASSPLGQGAHMNTEAFF. The full variable domain, completed using reference TRBV28 and TRBJ1-1, is DVKVTQSSRYLVKRTGEKVFLECVQDMDHENMFWYRQDPGLGLRLIYFSYDVKMKEKGDIPEGYSVSREKKERFSLILESASTNQTSMYLCASSPLGQGAHMNTEAFFGQGTRLTVV.

This clone was detected a few times. The chain has TRBV5-1 and TRBJ2-7; D may be TRBD1 (5 bases). CDR3 length: 15 residues. Germline V gives CDR1 SGHRS, CDR2 YFSETQ. Between the trimmed V and J ends, which lost 0 bases and 0 bases, there was a span of 10 bases. In DNA, the CDR3 is TGCGCCAGCAGCTTGGTTTTCGACAGCTCCTACGAGCAGTACTTC. As protein: CASSLVFDSSYEQYF.

Note on this clone: With a far larger clone one base away, a read error is the likely cause. The chain links TRBV5-1 to TRBJ1-1; the D gene is possibly TRBD1 (6 bases). V shed 4 bases and J shed 1 base, with 8 bases lying between them. The V gene's germline CDR1 is SGHRS and CDR2 YFSETQ. The CDR3 loop spans 13 amino acids. As DNA, the CDR3 is TGCGCCAGCAGCGAGACAGGGAACACTGAAGCTTTCTTT. Residues: CASSETGNTEAFF.

The V and J genes are TRBV19 and TRBJ2-3; the match to TRBD1 covers 8 bases. Germline values: CDR1 LNHDA, CDR2 SQIVND (reference sequence). The V and J ends lost 7 bases and 7 bases, in that order; junction bases with no gene match: 7. The CDR3 length is 13 residues. CDR3 region: CASKTQGAYTQYF. Written as DNA, the CDR3 is TGTGCCAGTAAAACCCAGGGGGCATATACGCAGTATTTT.

V usage is TRBV9 and J usage is TRBJ1-2, with D possibly being TRBD1 (6 bases). Germline CDR1 reads SGDLS; CDR2 reads YYNGEE. V dropped 4 bases and J dropped 0 bases, with 13 bases sitting between them. The CDR3 is 15 residues long. This CDR3 is CASSPQDRTNYGYTF. The CDR3 nucleotides read TGTGCCAGCAGCCCCCAGGACAGAACTAACTATGGCTACACCTTC.

V usage is TRBV9 and J usage is TRBJ1-1; 10 bases match TRBD1. This CDR3 has 16 residues. V lost 2 bases, J lost 4 bases, and 8 bases stayed unmatched. Germline assignment: CDR1 SGDLS and CDR2 YYNGEE. The CDR3 is CASSVPETGGITEAFF. CDR3 DNA sequence: TGTGCCAGCAGCGTCCCCGAGACAGGGGGCATCACTGAAGCTTTCTTT.

The V and J genes are TRBV5-6 and TRBJ1-3; D unresolved. CDR1 and CDR2 from the germline V gene are SGHDT and YYEEEE. V was pared by 0 bases and J by 0 bases, with 4 bases between. The length of the CDR3 is 14 residues. CDR3 in DNA: TGTGCCAGCAGCTTGGCCAGCTCTGGAAACACCATATATTTT. Encoded protein: CASSLASSGNTIYF.